These 28 T cell receptor beta chains were all obtained from the same sample, sequenced in a study of T cells after yellow fever vaccination. MiXCR, applied by TCRdb to the 5' RACE reads, yields one record per CDR3 protein. The table has some 250,000 distinct CDR3 sequences, about 3.9% seen once. The input for sequencing was PBMCs, taken 15 days after the yellow fever booster vaccination. These receptors were obtained from a man younger than 35 who received the YFV17D yellow fever vaccine.

This clonotype appeared many times. The CDR3 protein is CASSVDRGLETQYF. Here the CDR3 DNA reads TGTGCCAGCAGCGTTGACAGGGGTTTAGAGACCCAGTACTTC. The chain uses TRBV7-2 and TRBJ2-5; 8 nucleotides align to TRBD1. V lost 5 bases to trimming and J lost 4 bases; unmatched junction nucleotides: 6. Germline V gives CDR1 SGHTA, CDR2 FQGNSA. There are 14 residues in the CDR3.

This clonotype was detected ten times or more. The chain couples TRBV27 to TRBJ1-6; 7 nucleotides match TRBD1. The CDR3 has 12 amino acids. The ends lost 8 bases at V and 7 bases at J; junction bases unmatched: 2. CDR1 is MNHEY and CDR2 is SMNVEV in the germline V gene (reference sequence). The CDR3 here is CASADRNSPLHF. The CDR3, as DNA: TGTGCCAGCGCGGACAGGAATTCACCCCTCCACTTT.

This clonotype was counted at least ten times. CDR3 bases: TGCGCCAGCAGCCAAGATCCCCCCACTTCCCTCGGCGCAGATACGCAGTATTTT. Translated, it gives CASSQDPPTSLGADTQYF. This rearrangement joins TRBV4-1 to TRBJ2-3; no definite D call. The V and J ends lost 0 bases and 4 bases respectively, with 20 bases between them. CDR1 and CDR2 from the germline V gene are MGHRA and YSYEKL. The CDR3 runs 18 residues.

This clonotype was seen a handful of times. The chain couples TRBV7-2 to TRBJ2-1; no clear D gene. V was clipped by 3 bases and J by 0 bases, with 6 bases between them. CDR3 length: 14 residues. Germline V gene sequence: CDR1 SGHTA, CDR2 FQGNSA. For the CDR3, the DNA is TGTGCCAGCAGCTTCGACATCTCCTACAATGAGCAGTTCTTC. This sequence encodes CASSFDISYNEQFF.

This clonotype was seen at least ten times. V is TRBV9 and J is TRBJ1-4, with no clear D. The V gene lost 2 bases and the J gene lost 5 bases, with 10 bases spanning the gap. Germline V gene data show CDR1 as SGDLS and CDR2 as YYNGEE. This CDR3 contains 14 residues. The CDR3 spells CASSVGGWNEKLFF. The DNA of the CDR3 is TGTGCCAGCAGCGTTGGAGGGTGGAATGAAAAACTGTTTTTT.

This clonotype was counted many times. The CDR3 region is CATSMGDRVGTQYF. DNA for the CDR3: TGTGCCACCAGCATGGGGGACAGGGTCGGGACCCAGTACTTC. The chain recombines TRBV15 with TRBJ2-5; TRBD1 matches 9 bases. Germline CDR1 reads LNHNV; CDR2 reads YYDKDF (reference sequence). J was trimmed by 7 bases and V by 4 bases; bases with no gene match: 7. The CDR3 consists of 14 residues.

At least ten counts were recorded for this clonotype. The CDR3 DNA is TGCAGTGCTCGACAGAGCCAAGAGACCCAGTACTTC. It yields the protein CSARQSQETQYF. The genes are TRBV20-1 and TRBJ2-5; D may be TRBD1 (5 bases). Germline V gene data show CDR1 as DFQATT and CDR2 as SNEGSKA (reference sequence). Trimming cost V 5 bases and J 1 base, with 8 bases left between them. The CDR3 has 12 amino acids.

This clonotype was observed many times. The chain employs TRBV12-3 or TRBV12-4 and TRBJ2-5, with 8 bases fitting TRBD1. The CDR3 spans 15 residues. J lost 4 bases, V lost 3 bases, and 7 bases had no gene match. The CDR3 reads CASSFAGQGGETQYF. CDR3 coding DNA: TGTGCCAGCAGTTTCGCCGGACAGGGTGGAGAGACCCAGTACTTC.

This clonotype was observed a handful of times. V is TRBV30 and J is TRBJ1-2; D might be TRBD1 (6 bases). V lost 2 bases to trimming and J lost 3 bases, with 10 bases between them. The germline CDR1 and CDR2 sequences are GTSNPN and SVGIG (reference sequence). The CDR3 totals 13 residues. Here the CDR3 DNA reads TGTGCCTGGAGTCCAGGGGTATACTATGGCTACACCTTC. Translation gives CAWSPGVYYGYTF.

This clonotype was seen at least ten times. The chain employs TRBV9 and TRBJ2-1, with D maybe TRBD2 (6 bases). There are 15 residues in the CDR3. Germline V gives CDR1 SGDLS, CDR2 YYNGEE. V was shortened by 3 bases and J by 7 bases, with 17 bases between the two germline ends. The CDR3 loop reads CASSGRDRSGNEQFF. CDR3 coding DNA: TGTGCCAGCAGCGGACGGGACCGCAGCGGGAATGAGCAGTTCTTC.

This clonotype was observed at least ten times. The rearrangement uses TRBV7-2 and TRBJ2-1; a possible D gene is TRBD2 (7 bases). CDR3 length: 16 amino acids. Trimming took off 6 bases at V and 1 base at J, with 16 bases between the two ends. Germline V gene data show CDR1 as SGHTA and CDR2 as FQGNSA. CDR3 DNA: TGTGCCAGCAGATCCCGCGGGGGCGCATCCTACAATGAGCAGTTCTTC. It encodes CASRSRGGASYNEQFF.

This clonotype came up many times. The J gene is TRBJ2-7, the V gene TRBV10-3, with TRBD1 matching over 10 bases. After removal of 6 bases from V and 6 bases from J, the junction contained 8 bases not matched to a gene. Germline values: CDR1 ENHRY, CDR2 SYGVKD. There are 14 residues in the CDR3. The CDR3 loop is CAISQGTGDPEQYF. CDR3 nucleotide sequence: TGTGCCATCAGCCAAGGGACAGGGGATCCCGAGCAGTACTTC.

Many counts were recorded for this clonotype. J is TRBJ1-2 and V is TRBV4-2; D gene uncertain. Trimming pared 6 bases from V and 0 bases from J, leaving 17 bases between. This CDR3 has 16 amino acids. The germline CDR1 and CDR2 sequences are LGHNA and YNFKEQ. In DNA, the CDR3 is TGTGCCAGCAGTCGAAACCCTTGGAAGGCTAACTATGGCTACACCTTC. Encoded protein: CASSRNPWKANYGYTF.

In its sample, this clonotype was seen many times. J is TRBJ1-6 and V is TRBV18; D not certain. Between the trimmed V and J ends, which lost 4 bases and 5 bases, there was a span of 12 bases. This CDR3 has 15 residues. Germline-derived CDR1 and CDR2 are KGHSH and LQKENI. CDR3 in DNA: TGTGCCAGCTCACAGTCCGGGGTTGATAATTCACCCCTCCACTTT. Translating it yields CASSQSGVDNSPLHF.

The sample holds many counts of this clonotype. The rearrangement uses TRBV30 and TRBJ2-1; 11 nucleotides agree with TRBD2. The CDR3 sequence is 14 residues long. J was trimmed by 5 bases and V by 4 bases; bases with no gene match: 4. The V gene's germline CDR1 is GTSNPN and CDR2 SVGIG (reference sequence). The DNA for the CDR3 is TGTGCCTGGAAGGGGACTAGCGGTCACAATGAGCAGTTCTTC. Protein sequence: CAWKGTSGHNEQFF.

This clonotype came up many times. The rearrangement uses TRBV4-3 and TRBJ2-1; D unclear. There are 20 residues in the CDR3. Per the germline V gene, CDR1 is LGHNA and CDR2 is YSLEER. Trimming removed 0 bases from V and 0 bases from J, with 21 bases in between. The CDR3 reads CASSQDFYKSLTPSYNEQFF. The CDR3 DNA reads TGCGCCAGCAGCCAAGATTTTTATAAGTCTCTGACCCCCTCCTACAATGAGCAGTTCTTC.

This clonotype was counted ten times or more. The V call is TRBV27, the J call TRBJ2-7; 8 nucleotides align to TRBD1. This CDR3 has 14 amino acids. Germline V gene data show CDR1 as MNHEY and CDR2 as SMNVEV (reference sequence). Trimming cost V 7 bases and J 1 base; bases outside gene matches: 6. CDR3 coding DNA: TGTGCCAGCACCCACACAGGGGGTTCCTACGAGCAGTACTTC. Translating it yields CASTHTGGSYEQYF.

This chain uses TRBV7-2 with TRBJ1-1; D call uncertain. The CDR3 is 12 residues long. Trimming pared 6 bases from V and 4 bases from J, leaving 9 bases between. Germline lookup yields CDR1 SGHTA and CDR2 FQGNSA. For the CDR3, the DNA is TGTGCCAGCAGGGATTTCGGCACTGAAGCTTTCTTT. Amino acid sequence: CASRDFGTEAFF. The full variable domain, with the rest looked up from reference TRBV7-2 and TRBJ1-1, is GAGVSQSPSNKVTEKGKDVELRCDPISGHTALYWYRQSLGQGLEFLIYFQGNSAPDKSGLPSDRFSAERTGGSVSTLTIQRTQQEDSAVYLCASRDFGTEAFFGQGTRLTVV.

This clonotype turned up a few times. The rearrangement links TRBV9 to TRBJ2-5, with D tentatively TRBD2 (6 bases). Trimming removed 2 bases from V and 3 bases from J, with 11 bases in between. Germline loops: CDR1 SGDLS, CDR2 YYNGEE. The length of the CDR3 is 14 residues. This CDR3 reads CASSVFGGEETQYF. In nucleotides, the CDR3 is TGTGCCAGCAGCGTCTTTGGCGGGGAAGAGACCCAGTACTTC. Variable domain in full (rest from reference TRBV9 and TRBJ2-5): DSGVTQTPKHLITATGQRVTLRCSPRSGDLSVYWYQQSLDQGLQFLIQYYNGEERAKGNILERFSAQQFPDLHSELNLSSLELGDSALYFCASSVFGGEETQYFGPGTRLLVL.

In its sample, this clonotype was seen many times. V and J are TRBV5-6 and TRBJ2-7; the D gene could be TRBD1 or TRBD2 (6 bases each). V was cut by 4 bases and J by 3 bases, with 14 bases left in between. The CDR3 sequence is 14 residues long. The V gene's germline CDR1 is SGHDT and CDR2 YYEEEE. CDR3 DNA: TGTGCCAGCAGCCGAGGGGGACTGGGCTACGAGCAGTACGTC. This encodes CASSRGGLGYEQYV.

This clonotype came up many times. The chain links TRBV11-2 to TRBJ2-2; D may be TRBD1 (5 bases). Trimming took 1 base from V and 5 from J, leaving 11 bases between them. Germline CDR1 reads SGHAT; CDR2 reads FQNNGV. The CDR3 extends over 15 amino acids. The CDR3 DNA sequence: TGTGCCAGCAGCTTAGTAGCAGGGTGGACCGGGGAGCTGTTTTTT. This gives the protein CASSLVAGWTGELFF.

In its sample, this clonotype was seen many times. The chain couples TRBV9 to TRBJ1-1, with D tentatively TRBD1 (5 bases). The CDR3 sequence is 14 residues long. Germline V lookup: CDR1 SGDLS, CDR2 YYNGEE. The V end was cut by 2 bases, the J end by 1 base, with 9 bases between. For the CDR3, the DNA is TGTGCCAGCAGCGTGCAGGGTACGAACACTGAAGCTTTCTTT. Encoded protein: CASSVQGTNTEAFF.

This clonotype was seen repeatedly, ten times or more. This chain connects TRBV7-2 to TRBJ2-5; 10 bases fit TRBD2. CDR1 is SGHTA and CDR2 is FQGNSA in the germline V gene. The V and J ends lost 5 bases and 1 base, in that order; junction bases with no gene match: 10. The CDR3 is 17 amino acids. For the CDR3, the DNA is TGTGCCAGCAGCCTGGGGTCCTTAGCGGGGGGCCAAGAGACCCAGTACTTC. It specifies CASSLGSLAGGQETQYF. Looking up the rest from reference TRBV7-2 and TRBJ2-5 gives the full variable domain: GAGVSQSPSNKVTEKGKDVELRCDPISGHTALYWYRQSLGQGLEFLIYFQGNSAPDKSGLPSDRFSAERTGGSVSTLTIQRTQQEDSAVYLCASSLGSLAGGQETQYFGPGTRLLVL.

This clonotype has at least ten counts. The V gene is TRBV5-1, the J gene TRBJ1-4; 9 bases are shared with TRBD1. Germline-derived CDR1 and CDR2 are SGHRS and YFSETQ. The CDR3 sequence is 16 residues long. With V trimmed by 4 bases and J by 3 bases, 7 bases remained unmatched. The DNA for the CDR3 is TGCGCCAGCAGCATCAAGACAGGGGGACCTAATGAAAAACTGTTTTTT. It specifies CASSIKTGGPNEKLFF.

This clonotype was recorded many times. The chain joins TRBV15 to TRBJ2-5; D gene ambiguous. The length of the CDR3 is 14 residues. Trimming shortened V by 0 bases and J by 1 base, and 6 bases separated the two germline ends. Germline lookup yields CDR1 LNHNV and CDR2 YYDKDF (reference sequence). The CDR3 DNA sequence: TGTGCCACCAGCAGAGATCTTACCCAAGAGACCCAGTACTTC. Residues: CATSRDLTQETQYF.

This clonotype was seen repeatedly, ten times or more. The chain recombines TRBV5-1 with TRBJ1-4; possibly TRBD1 for D (5 bases). Trimming stripped 0 bases from V and 8 bases from J, with 17 bases between. The CDR3 covers 16 residues. Per the germline V gene, CDR1 is SGHRS and CDR2 is YFSETQ. In DNA, the CDR3 is TGCGCCAGCAGCTTGGGCGTCTGGCAGGGAAGCGAAAAACTGTTTTTT. It translates to CASSLGVWQGSEKLFF.

In this sample, this clonotype turned up many times. The V and J genes are TRBV7-9 and TRBJ1-1; no definite D call. CDR1 SEHNR and CDR2 FQNEAQ come from the germline V gene (reference sequence). This CDR3 has 13 amino acids. Trimming cost V 2 bases and J 3 bases, with 7 bases left between them. The CDR3 loop reads CASSLSADTEAFF. The CDR3 DNA is TGTGCCAGCAGCTTATCAGCTGACACTGAAGCTTTCTTT.

This clonotype came up many times. The chain couples TRBV9 to TRBJ2-2; either TRBD1 or TRBD2 may fit D (6 bases each). V was pared by 4 bases and J by 5 bases, with 15 bases between. The CDR3 is 15 amino acids. Germline V gives CDR1 SGDLS, CDR2 YYNGEE. Here the CDR3 reads CASSLTGARTGELFF. CDR3 coding DNA: TGTGCCAGCAGCTTGACGGGGGCGAGGACCGGGGAGCTGTTTTTT.